The 19 T cell receptor beta chains presented below share a single source sample, sequenced in a study of regulatory T cells in long-lasting Graves disease. Investigators prepared the TCR beta libraries by applying iRepertoire HTBI primers and Arm-PCR of CDR3 regions. A single record per CDR3 protein comes from TCRdb applying MiXCR to the multiplex PCR reads. The table records under 500,000 distinct CDR3 sequences, about 15% of them present only once. Regarding time point: newly diagnosed GD, antithyroid drugs for less than 3 months. RNA isolated from PBMCs was used to make the TCR library. These data were also reused for a study on T cells in Graves' hyperthyroidism and ophthalmopathy.

Specimen: peripheral blood mononuclear cells (PBMCs), collected at new diagnosis, from a patient treated with antithyroid drugs. The receptors here all came from a woman aged 30 to 39 with Graves disease.

This clonotype has a count of ten or more. The CDR3 sequence is CASRGDLDTQYF. CDR3 DNA sequence: TGTGCCAGCAGGGGGGATTTGGATACGCAGTATTTT. The V call is TRBV2, the J call TRBJ2-3, with D perhaps assigned TRBD1 or TRBD2 (5 bases each). V lost 6 bases and J 6 bases, leaving 10 bases between the germline ends. The germline CDR1 and CDR2 sequences are SNHLY and FYNNEI. This CDR3 has 12 residues.

This clonotype was observed many times. The V and J genes are TRBV12-3 or TRBV12-4 and TRBJ2-1; the D gene is possibly TRBD1 (5 bases). There are 14 residues in the CDR3. V lost 2 bases to trimming and J lost 5 bases, with 10 bases between them. The CDR3 DNA follows: TGTGCCAGCAGTTTACCCCAGGGTAACAATGAGCAGTTCTTC. Its protein is CASSLPQGNNEQFF.

There are many counts of this clonotype. V gene TRBV20-1 combines with J gene TRBJ1-5, with 9 positions matching TRBD1. The CDR3 has 12 amino acids. Germline CDR1 and CDR2: DFQATT and SNEGSKA (reference sequence). The trim removed 5 bases at V and 7 bases at J, leaving 3 bases unmatched. This CDR3 is CSAHRGLQPQHF. The DNA of the CDR3 is TGCAGTGCTCACAGGGGGCTCCAGCCCCAGCATTTT.

As to this clonotype: A far more abundant clone sits one base away, making this likely a read error. The chain combines TRBV28 with TRBJ2-1; possibly TRBD1 for D (5 bases). The length of the CDR3 is 18 residues. From germline, CDR1 is MDHEN and CDR2 SYDVKM. V lost 1 base and J lost 10, with 26 bases in between. CDR3 DNA sequence: TGTGCCAGCAGTTTATCCTTAGGGGCCACAGGAAGCCCCTACGAGCAGTTCTTC. Its protein product is CASSLSLGATGSPYEQFF.

This clonotype occurred many times. J is TRBJ1-6 and V is TRBV28, with no clear D. Germline CDR1 is MDHEN and CDR2 is SYDVKM. V lost 6 bases to trimming and J lost 1 base, with 16 bases between them. This CDR3 is 17 amino acids long. CDR3 sequence reads: CASRSPWGESYNSPLHF. The CDR3 nucleotides are TGTGCCAGCAGATCCCCGTGGGGAGAGTCCTATAATTCACCCCTCCACTTT.

This clonotype has at least ten counts. The rearrangement uses TRBV2 and TRBJ2-2; TRBD2 is a possible D gene (6 bases). Germline V gene lookup returns CDR1 SNHLY and CDR2 FYNNEI. Deletions cut 7 bases from V and 0 bases from J, with 12 bases between. The CDR3 contains 15 residues. CDR3 amino acids: CASNVEGPNTGELFF. As DNA, the CDR3 is TGTGCCAGCAATGTGGAGGGTCCGAACACCGGGGAGCTGTTTTTT.

This clonotype was detected many times. This rearrangement joins TRBV27 to TRBJ1-1; the D is unclear. CDR3 length equals 13 residues. V lost 0 bases, J lost 4 bases, and 6 bases lay in between. From germline, CDR1 is MNHEY and CDR2 SMNVEV (reference sequence). CDR3 coding DNA: TGTGCCAGCAGTTTATCAGGGATCACTGAAGCTTTCTTT. Translating gives CASSLSGITEAFF.

Ten or more counts support this clonotype. The chain has TRBV7-9 and TRBJ1-4; no reliable D call. With 3 bases removed from V and 2 bases from J, the gap between germline ends came to 7 bases. CDR3 length equals 14 residues. Germline CDR1 reads SEHNR; CDR2 reads FQNEAQ (reference sequence). The CDR3 DNA reads as TGTGCCAGCAGCTTTGGGTGGACTAATGAAAAACTGTTTTTT. It specifies CASSFGWTNEKLFF.

Points on this clonotype: Given a much more abundant clone one base away, this may be a read error. The V and J genes are TRBV11-2 and TRBJ2-3, with 9 bases matching TRBD1. The J call is doubtful: the DNA matches TRBJ2-7 better. Germline V lookup: CDR1 SGHAT, CDR2 FQNNGV. CDR3 length: 16 residues. In DNA form, the CDR3 reads TGTGCCAGCAGCTCCCCCTCCGGGACAGGGCGCAATGAGCAGTACTTC. It translates to CASSSPSGTGRNEQYF.

This clonotype was recorded a few times. CDR3 in amino acids: CASSRPRASGSQETQYF. The DNA for the CDR3 is TGTGCCAGCAGTCGACCTAGGGCTAGCGGGAGCCAGGAGACCCAGTACTTC. The chain joins TRBV6-1 to TRBJ2-5; 10 positions match TRBD2. The V gene's germline CDR1 is MNHNS and CDR2 SASEGT. The CDR3 is 17 residues long. V was pared by 5 bases and J by 5 bases, with 14 bases of the junction left unmatched.

This chain connects TRBV10-3 to TRBJ2-3; weak D call: TRBD1 (6 bases). Trimming took off 4 bases at V and 4 bases at J, with 18 bases between the two ends. CDR1 is ENHRY and CDR2 is SYGVKD in the germline V gene. The CDR3 has 16 amino acids. The chain's CDR3 is CAISGPRQGIPDTQYF. The DNA of the CDR3 is TGTGCCATCAGTGGGCCTCGGCAGGGGATTCCAGATACGCAGTATTTT.

Only a few counts were recorded for this clonotype. The chain employs TRBV27 and TRBJ2-1, with 9 positions matching TRBD1. CDR1 and CDR2 (germline): MNHEY, SMNVEV (reference sequence). The J segment lost 5 bases and the V segment lost 4 bases, leaving 3 bases of the junction unmatched. The CDR3 has 14 residues. CDR3 loop: CASSSGQGHNEQFF. Written as DNA, the CDR3 is TGTGCCAGCAGTTCCGGACAGGGGCACAATGAGCAGTTCTTC.

As for this clonotype: This may be a read error, as it is one base from a much larger clone. V gene TRBV2 combines with J gene TRBJ2-1; D ambiguous. The J call could be wrong; TRBJ2-7 is a better fit for the DNA end. Germline CDR1 reads SNHLY; CDR2 reads FYNNEI. CDR3 length: 11 residues. The CDR3, as DNA: TGTGCCAGCAGGTCAGAACGCGAGCAGTACTTC. Residues: CASRSEREQYF.

A few counts support this clonotype. For the CDR3, the DNA is TGCAGTGCCAGACTAGCGGGAGAGGAAGAGCAGTACTTC. It encodes CSARLAGEEEQYF. The chain recombines TRBV20-1 with TRBJ2-7; 12 bases agree with TRBD2. The CDR3 totals 13 residues. Germline trimming cut 6 bases from V and 7 bases from J; bases unmatched to any gene: 7. Germline V gene lookup returns CDR1 DFQATT and CDR2 SNEGSKA (reference sequence).

This clonotype showed up just a few times. This sequence may be a read error, since a much larger clone differs from it by one base. In DNA form, the CDR3 reads TGTGCCAGCAGCTTAGATCCCCCAAGAAATGAGCAGTTCTTC. It yields the protein CASSLDPPRNEQFF. The rearrangement links TRBV11-3 to TRBJ2-1, with unresolved D. The germline CDR1 and CDR2 sequences are SGHNT and YENEEA. V lost 0 bases and J lost 7, with 10 bases in between. This CDR3 comprises 14 residues. The variable domain in full, with the rest retrieved from reference TRBV11-3 and TRBJ2-1, is EAGVVQSPRYKIIEKKQPVAFWCNPISGHNTLYWYLQNLGQGPELLIRYENEEAVDDSQLPKDRFSAERLKGVDSTLKIQPAELGDSAVYLCASSLDPPRNEQFFGPGTRLTVL.

At least ten counts were recorded for this clonotype. CDR3 amino acids: CASSFVPGHSNTEAFF. CDR3 DNA: TGTGCCAGCAGTTTCGTCCCCGGACATTCGAACACTGAAGCTTTCTTT. This sequence joins TRBV28 and TRBJ1-1; D might be TRBD1 (5 bases). V lost 3 bases, J lost 1 base, and 15 bases lay in between. The CDR3 contains 16 residues. CDR1 and CDR2 from the germline V gene are MDHEN and SYDVKM.

The chain is built from TRBV27 and TRBJ1-5; 7 bases fit TRBD1. V lost 10 bases, J lost 4 bases, and 10 bases stayed unmatched. The V gene's germline CDR1 is MNHEY and CDR2 SMNVEV (reference sequence). The CDR3 covers 14 residues. The CDR3 is CATRGGTRNQPQHF. The CDR3 DNA follows: TGTGCCACCAGGGGGGGGACGAGAAATCAGCCCCAGCATTTT.

This chain links TRBV10-3 with TRBJ2-3; possibly TRBD1 for D (6 bases). Germline values: CDR1 ENHRY, CDR2 SYGVKD. The CDR3 is 15 amino acids. The germline V and J ends were trimmed by 11 bases and 2 bases, with 20 bases remaining between them. This chain's CDR3 is CAGSKGDGITDTQYF. CDR3 bases: TGTGCCGGATCTAAGGGGGACGGCATCACAGATACGCAGTATTTT.

Many counts were recorded for this clonotype. V usage is TRBV6-1 and J usage is TRBJ2-7, with 15 bases that match TRBD2. Losses at the gene ends were 6 bases for V and 0 bases for J; bases not matched to a gene: 9. CDR3 size: 18 residues. Germline CDR1 reads MNHNS; CDR2 reads SASEGT. As DNA, the CDR3 is TGTGCCAGCAGGGACGGACTAGCGGGAGGGTCCCTCTCCTACGAGCAGTACTTC. Translation gives CASRDGLAGGSLSYEQYF.